The 9 T cell receptor beta chains below come from one sample, sequenced in a study of blood T cell repertoires in COVID-19. Sequencing used immunoSEQ multiplex PCR; TCRdb keeps in-frame clones, though not all of them. The sample contains about 59,000 clones, over 80% of which appear only once. Specimen: peripheral blood. The receptors were sampled from a woman aged 80 or over with acute or convalescent COVID-19.

This clone was picked up one time. The chain joins TRBV27 to TRBJ1-2; D might be TRBD1 (6 bases). V lost 8 bases and J lost 6, with 22 bases in between. Per the germline V gene, CDR1 is MNHEY and CDR2 is SMNVEV (reference sequence). The CDR3 contains 15 residues. As DNA, the CDR3 is TGTGCCAGCCGGTTCCTAGGGGGGGCGCAGGATGGCTACACCTTC. This sequence encodes CASRFLGGAQDGYTF.

The CDR3 loop is CASSGSPFELAGAGETQYF. CDR3 DNA sequence: TGTGCCAGCAGTGGTTCCCCTTTCGAACTAGCGGGAGCTGGGGAGACCCAGTACTTC. The chain couples TRBV2 to TRBJ2-5; 11 positions agree with TRBD2. V lost 4 bases and J lost 5; bases outside the gene matches: 18. Germline V gene lookup returns CDR1 SNHLY and CDR2 FYNNEI. The CDR3 extends over 19 amino acids.

The chain employs TRBV11-2 and TRBJ2-1; D might be TRBD1 (5 bases). This CDR3 comprises 12 residues. The V gene's germline CDR1 is SGHAT and CDR2 FQNNGV. V was trimmed by 5 bases and J by 10 bases, leaving 12 bases between them. In nucleotides, the CDR3 is TGTGCCAGCAGCCACCCTAGGGGAGAGCAGTTCTTC. Protein: CASSHPRGEQFF.

The rearrangement uses TRBV27 and TRBJ2-7; D remains unclear. This CDR3 spans 15 amino acids. The germline V gene has CDR1 MNHEY and CDR2 SMNVEV (reference sequence). Deletions cut 2 bases from V and 3 bases from J, with 14 bases between. For the CDR3, the DNA is TGTGCCAGCAGTTTAGGAGCCCCTACCATCTACGAGCAGTACTTC. Residues: CASSLGAPTIYEQYF.

This clone came up a few times. The chain recombines TRBV30 with TRBJ2-7; tentatively, D is TRBD2 (6 bases). This CDR3 spans 15 amino acids. Germline CDR1 reads GTSNPN; CDR2 reads SVGIG (reference sequence). The V gene lost 2 bases and the J gene lost 1 base, with 15 bases spanning the gap. The CDR3: CAWSPLASFSYEQYF. The CDR3 bases are TGTGCCTGGAGTCCCCTAGCGTCCTTTTCCTACGAGCAGTACTTC.

The V call is TRBV5-4, the J call TRBJ2-7; 12 nucleotides agree with TRBD2. Unmatched junction bases numbered 9, after V lost 2 bases and J lost 6 bases. Germline V gene data show CDR1 as SGHNT and CDR2 as YYREEE (reference sequence). This CDR3 contains 16 residues. The CDR3 DNA sequence: TGTGCCAGCAGCTTTAGACTAGCGGGGGTTTTAAGCGAGCAGTACTTC. The encoded protein is CASSFRLAGVLSEQYF. Drawing the rest from reference TRBV5-4 and TRBJ2-7, the complete variable domain is ETGVTQSPTHLIKTRGQQVTLRCSSQSGHNTVSWYQQALGQGPQFIFQYYREEENGRGNFPPRFSGLQFPNYSSELNVNALELDDSALYLCASSFRLAGVLSEQYFGPGTRLTVT.

The J gene is TRBJ2-5, the V gene TRBV28; 14 positions match TRBD2. Germline CDR1 reads MDHEN; CDR2 reads SYDVKM. This CDR3 has 16 residues. The V gene end was trimmed by 6 bases and the J gene end by 2 bases; junction bases not matched to a gene: 5. The CDR3 loop reads CASRKGTSGRQETQYF. CDR3 sequence (DNA): TGTGCCAGCAGGAAGGGGACTAGCGGGAGACAAGAGACCCAGTACTTC.

CDR3 sequence: CASSSTPGKRGSTDTQYF. The CDR3 DNA follows: TGTGCCAGCAGCTCCACCCCCGGGAAGCGGGGTAGCACAGATACGCAGTATTTT. The rearrangement uses TRBV7-9 and TRBJ2-3, with 7 nucleotides matching TRBD2. Looked up from germline, CDR1 is SEHNR and CDR2 is FQNEAQ (reference sequence). CDR3 length: 18 amino acids. V shed 4 bases, J shed 0 bases, and the junction held 13 bases outside the gene matches.

CDR3 sequence reads: CASSEWGLATDTQYF. The CDR3 region has the DNA TGTGCCAGCAGTGAATGGGGACTAGCGACAGATACGCAGTATTTT. The J gene is TRBJ2-3, the V gene TRBV25-1, with TRBD2 matching 10 bases. Per germline, CDR1 MGHDK and CDR2 SYGVNS. Trimming removed 1 base from V and 3 bases from J; junction bases left unmatched: 1. This CDR3 region has 15 residues.